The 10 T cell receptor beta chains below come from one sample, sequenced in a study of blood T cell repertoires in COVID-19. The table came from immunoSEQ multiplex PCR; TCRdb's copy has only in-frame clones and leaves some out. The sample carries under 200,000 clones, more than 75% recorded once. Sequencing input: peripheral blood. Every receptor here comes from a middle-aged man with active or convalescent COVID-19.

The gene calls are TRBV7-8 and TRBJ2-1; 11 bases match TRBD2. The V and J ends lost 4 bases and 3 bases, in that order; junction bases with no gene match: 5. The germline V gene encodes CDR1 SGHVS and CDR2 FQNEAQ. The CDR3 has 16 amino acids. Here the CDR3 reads CASSSQTSGNYNEQFF. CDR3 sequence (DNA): TGTGCCAGCAGCTCCCAGACTAGCGGGAACTACAATGAGCAGTTCTTC.

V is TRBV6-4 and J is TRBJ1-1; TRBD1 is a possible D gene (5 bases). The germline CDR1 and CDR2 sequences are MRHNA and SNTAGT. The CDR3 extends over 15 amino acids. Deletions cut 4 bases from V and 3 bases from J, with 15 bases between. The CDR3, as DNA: TGTGCCAGCAGTGTATCAGCAGGGATAGACACTGAAGCTTTCTTT. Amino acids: CASSVSAGIDTEAFF.

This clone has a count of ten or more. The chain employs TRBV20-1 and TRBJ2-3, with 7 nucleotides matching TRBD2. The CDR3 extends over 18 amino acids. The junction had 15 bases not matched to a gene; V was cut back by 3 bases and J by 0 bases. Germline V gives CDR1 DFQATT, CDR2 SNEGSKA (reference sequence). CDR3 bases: TGCAGTGCTAGTAATGATCCCGGGGGGTCTTCTAGCACAGATACGCAGTATTTT. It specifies CSASNDPGGSSSTDTQYF.

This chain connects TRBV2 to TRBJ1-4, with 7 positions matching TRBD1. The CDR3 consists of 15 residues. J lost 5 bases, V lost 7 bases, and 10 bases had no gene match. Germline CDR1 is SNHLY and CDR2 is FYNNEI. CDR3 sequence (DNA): TGTGCCAGCACTCGGACAGGCGGTGGGAATGAAAAACTGTTTTTT. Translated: CASTRTGGGNEKLFF.

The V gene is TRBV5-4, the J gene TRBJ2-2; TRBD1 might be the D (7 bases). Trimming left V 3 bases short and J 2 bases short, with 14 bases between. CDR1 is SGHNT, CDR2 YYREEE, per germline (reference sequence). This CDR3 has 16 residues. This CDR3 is CASSSGGTVNTGELFF. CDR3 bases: TGTGCCAGCAGCTCTGGAGGGACAGTAAACACCGGGGAGCTGTTTTTT.

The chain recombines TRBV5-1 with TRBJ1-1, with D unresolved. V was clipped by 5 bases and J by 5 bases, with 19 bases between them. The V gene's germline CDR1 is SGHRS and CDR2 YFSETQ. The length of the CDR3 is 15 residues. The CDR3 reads CASRKEVEVRTEAFF. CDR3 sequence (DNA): TGCGCCAGCAGAAAAGAAGTCGAGGTTCGGACTGAAGCTTTCTTT.

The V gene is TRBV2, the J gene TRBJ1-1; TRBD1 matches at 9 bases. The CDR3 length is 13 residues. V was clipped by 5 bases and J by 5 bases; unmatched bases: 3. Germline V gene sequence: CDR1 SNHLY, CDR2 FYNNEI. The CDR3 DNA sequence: TGTGCCAGCAGTATGACAGGGGGTACTGAAGCTTTCTTT. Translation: CASSMTGGTEAFF.

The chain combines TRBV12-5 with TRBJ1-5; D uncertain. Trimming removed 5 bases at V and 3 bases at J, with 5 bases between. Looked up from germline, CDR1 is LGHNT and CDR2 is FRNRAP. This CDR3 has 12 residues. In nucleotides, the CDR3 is TGTGCTAGTGGTATCAACAATCAGCCCCAGCATTTT. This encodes CASGINNQPQHF.

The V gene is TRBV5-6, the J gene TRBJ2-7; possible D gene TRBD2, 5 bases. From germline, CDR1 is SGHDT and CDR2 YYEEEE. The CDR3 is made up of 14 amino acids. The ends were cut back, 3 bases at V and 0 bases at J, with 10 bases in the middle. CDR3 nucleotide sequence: TGTGCCAGCAGCTCCACCCGGGGCTCCTACGAGCAGTACTTC. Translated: CASSSTRGSYEQYF.

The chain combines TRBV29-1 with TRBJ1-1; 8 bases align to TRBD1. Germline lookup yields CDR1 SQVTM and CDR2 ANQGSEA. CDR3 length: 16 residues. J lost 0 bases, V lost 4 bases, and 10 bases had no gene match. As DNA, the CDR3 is TGCAGCGTTGGCCAGGGGGCATTATGGATGAACACTGAAGCTTTCTTT. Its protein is CSVGQGALWMNTEAFF.